A single sample is the source of the 32 T cell receptor beta chains below, sequenced in a study of blood T cell repertoires in COVID-19 (dated by TCRdb to between 2020 and 2021). The library came from the immunoSEQ multiplex PCR assay. The source is immuneACCESS, and TCRdb retained only in-frame sequences with V and J called. Part of the clones is not carried over; for the studies checked, unresolved V genes explain less than half of this, and the remainder is unexplained. Here the sample has 150,000 to 200,000 clones; 80% to 90% occur a single time. Together, the top ten hold 12% of the sample. The sequencing input was peripheral blood. The receptors were gathered from a woman older than 75 with COVID-19, enrolled during active disease.

The chain is built from TRBV19 and TRBJ2-1; D call uncertain. V was pared by 7 bases and J by 3 bases, with 7 bases between. The CDR3 totals 12 residues. Germline V lookup: CDR1 LNHDA, CDR2 SQIVND (reference sequence). Here the CDR3 DNA reads TGTGCCAGTACCTCCAGCTACAATGAGCAGTTCTTC. It translates to CASTSSYNEQFF.

The chain has TRBV7-8 and TRBJ1-2; a possible D gene is TRBD1 (5 bases). The V end lost 4 bases, the J end lost 6 bases, and 21 bases lay between the germline ends. There are 16 residues in the CDR3. Per germline, CDR1 SGHVS and CDR2 FQNEAQ. The CDR3 DNA follows: TGTGCCAGCAGCTCAGGGCGGTACGGTGGCGAAAATGGCTACACCTTC. Amino acid sequence: CASSSGRYGGENGYTF.

CDR3 coding DNA: TGCGCCAGCAGCCAGGAAGCGGGAGCACCCTACAATGAGCAGTTCTTC. Residues: CASSQEAGAPYNEQFF. The V call is TRBV4-1, the J call TRBJ2-1, with 8 bases lining up with TRBD2. V lost 3 bases to trimming and J lost 2 bases; unmatched junction nucleotides: 6. Germline V lookup: CDR1 MGHRA, CDR2 YSYEKL. The CDR3 is 16 residues long.

The rearrangement uses TRBV2 and TRBJ2-7; TRBD1 aligns across 11 bases. Germline V gene data show CDR1 as SNHLY and CDR2 as FYNNEI. The CDR3 runs to 15 residues. V was clipped by 7 bases and J by 1 base; unmatched bases: 6. The CDR3 loop is CASISGTGGSYEQYF. CDR3 DNA sequence: TGTGCCAGCATTTCCGGGACAGGGGGGTCCTACGAGCAGTACTTC.

The gene calls are TRBV10-3 and TRBJ2-7; 8 bases fit TRBD1. V lost 10 bases, J lost 5 bases, and 10 bases stayed unmatched. This CDR3 has 13 amino acids. Germline CDR1 is ENHRY and CDR2 is SYGVKD. The CDR3 region has the DNA TGTGCCACCCAGAGCCCAGGGGGCAACGAGCAGTACTTC. Protein: CATQSPGGNEQYF.

The chain has TRBV23-1 and TRBJ2-5; D not resolved. TRBV23-1 is an ORF for which the function is uncertain. Trimming removed 9 bases at V and 0 bases at J, with 8 bases between. The CDR3 is 12 amino acids. The chain's CDR3 is CASKRYQETQYF. The DNA for the CDR3 is TGCGCCAGTAAGAGGTACCAAGAGACCCAGTACTTC.

This clone was counted a few times. The rearrangement uses TRBV6-5 and TRBJ2-3; tentative D call: TRBD1 (6 bases). CDR1 is MNHEY, CDR2 SVGAGI, per germline. The CDR3 has 15 residues. V dropped 0 bases and J dropped 2 bases, with 9 bases sitting between them. This CDR3 is CASSYSRGFTDTQYF. The CDR3 DNA follows: TGTGCCAGCAGTTACTCGAGGGGGTTCACAGATACGCAGTATTTT.

This clone has just a few counts. V usage is TRBV6-1 and J usage is TRBJ2-1; 8 bases align to TRBD2. Losses at the gene ends were 2 bases for V and 2 bases for J; bases not matched to a gene: 5. Germline V gene data show CDR1 as MNHNS and CDR2 as SASEGT. This CDR3 comprises 16 residues. CDR3 coding DNA: TGTGCCAGCAGTGAATGGGTACTAGCGGCCTACAATGAGCAGTTCTTC. Translated, it gives CASSEWVLAAYNEQFF.

V gene TRBV7-3 combines with J gene TRBJ1-2; D unresolved. Deletions cut 3 bases from V and 0 bases from J, with 5 bases between. CDR1 is SGHTA and CDR2 is FQGTGA in the germline V gene. There are 13 residues in the CDR3. In nucleotides, the CDR3 is TGTGCCAGCAGCTTTGACTCTAACTATGGCTACACCTTC. This gives the protein CASSFDSNYGYTF.

The chain is built from TRBV13 and TRBJ2-3, with a tentative D call TRBD1 (6 bases). Trimming shortened V by 5 bases and J by 2 bases, and 14 bases separated the two germline ends. Germline V gene data show CDR1 as PRHDT and CDR2 as FYEKMQ (reference sequence). This CDR3 has 15 amino acids. In DNA, the CDR3 is TGTGCCAGCAGCCACTGGGACACTTCCACAGATACGCAGTATTTT. This codes for CASSHWDTSTDTQYF.

The table lists this clone with a few counts. J is TRBJ2-5 and V is TRBV7-2, with D unclear. V was shortened by 3 bases and J by 4 bases, with 12 bases between the two germline ends. The CDR3 runs 14 residues. The germline V gene has CDR1 SGHTA and CDR2 FQGNSA. In nucleotides, the CDR3 is TGTGCCAGCAGCTTGGTGGGCCAAGCAGAGACCCAGTACTTC. The encoded protein is CASSLVGQAETQYF.

This clone has only a few counts. An end of the junction does not agree with germline; a read error may underlie this. This chain connects TRBV2 to TRBJ1-2, with unresolved D. Germline loops: CDR1 SNHLY, CDR2 FYNNEI. The CDR3 contains 11 residues. The CDR3 spells CASSEAAGSTF. CDR3 nucleotide sequence: TGTGCCAGCAGTGAAGCGGCGGGCTCCACCTTC.

The gene calls are TRBV6-5 and TRBJ1-3; D unresolved. The CDR3 consists of 14 residues. Germline assignment: CDR1 MNHEY and CDR2 SVGAGI. The ends were cut back, 4 bases at V and 3 bases at J, with 10 bases in the middle. CDR3 sequence: CASSSSGVGNTIYF. The CDR3 nucleotides are TGTGCCAGCAGTTCCTCGGGAGTTGGAAACACCATATATTTT.

CDR3 bases: TGTGCCAGCAGTGAACGGACAGGAGCAATCTACGAGCAGTACTTC. Encoded protein: CASSERTGAIYEQYF. The V and J genes are TRBV6-1 and TRBJ2-7; TRBD1 matches at 7 bases. J gave up 3 bases and V 2 bases, and 7 bases lay outside the gene matches. Germline V gives CDR1 MNHNS, CDR2 SASEGT. The CDR3 is 15 residues long.

The genes are TRBV7-6 and TRBJ2-7, with 9 bases fitting TRBD2. CDR3 size: 16 residues. V dropped 1 base and J dropped 0; count of bases not matched to a gene: 4. The germline gives CDR1 SGHVS, CDR2 FNYEAQ. This chain's CDR3 is CASSLVLAGDSYEQYF. CDR3 DNA: TGTGCCAGCAGCTTAGTTTTAGCGGGAGACTCCTACGAGCAGTACTTC.

The chain carries TRBV7-2 and TRBJ1-6; D not certain. Germline CDR1 and CDR2: SGHTA and FQGNSA. Trimming left V 1 base short and J 6 bases short, with 10 bases between. The CDR3 loop spans 15 amino acids. CDR3 protein: CASSLVHSGNSPLHF. The CDR3 DNA is TGTGCCAGCAGCTTAGTGCACAGCGGTAATTCACCCCTCCACTTT.

The chain recombines TRBV12-3 or TRBV12-4 with TRBJ1-2, with 7 bases that match TRBD1. The CDR3 contains 12 residues. Losses at the gene ends were 1 base for V and 11 bases for J; bases not matched to a gene: 4. The CDR3 bases are TGTGCCAGCAGTTTAGGGACAGGTCGATACACCTTC. Its protein product is CASSLGTGRYTF.

This chain joins TRBV5-1 and TRBJ2-2, with 7 bases aligning to TRBD2. Trimming at V came to 2 bases and at J to 6 bases, leaving 10 bases not matched to a gene. The CDR3 length is 16 residues. Germline V CDR1 and CDR2: SGHRS, YFSETQ. DNA of the CDR3: TGCGCCAGCAGCTTCGGGTTTGCGGGGGAAGCCGGGGAGCTGTTTTTT. Its protein product is CASSFGFAGEAGELFF.

This clone occurred once. This chain joins TRBV5-8 and TRBJ2-3; a weak D match, TRBD1 (6 bases). Germline V gene lookup returns CDR1 SGHTS and CDR2 YDEGEE. The ends were cut back, 6 bases at V and 0 bases at J, with 14 bases in the middle. The CDR3 consists of 15 residues. In nucleotides, the CDR3 is TGTGCCAGCAACCTGGGACACTATAGCACAGATACGCAGTATTTT. Its protein product is CASNLGHYSTDTQYF.

This rearrangement joins TRBV5-8 to TRBJ2-3, with 9 nucleotides matching TRBD2. The CDR3 contains 17 residues. V dropped 1 base and J dropped 1; count of bases not matched to a gene: 7. CDR1 is SGHTS and CDR2 is YDEGEE in the germline V gene. CDR3 loop: CASSLWVAGEGTDTQYF. CDR3 coding DNA: TGTGCCAGCAGCTTGTGGGTAGCGGGAGAAGGCACAGATACGCAGTATTTT.

The chain is built from TRBV7-2 and TRBJ1-1, with 8 bases lining up with TRBD1. The germline V gene encodes CDR1 SGHTA and CDR2 FQGNSA. The CDR3 runs 17 residues. Trimming took 1 base from V and 3 from J; bases not matched to a gene: 10. The CDR3 DNA reads as TGTGCCAGCAGCTTAGATCTGGGCAGGGGGCGTTACACTGAAGCTTTCTTT. It translates to CASSLDLGRGRYTEAFF. Based on the CDR3 plus reference TRBV7-2 and TRBJ1-1, the full variable domain is GAGVSQSPSNKVTEKGKDVELRCDPISGHTALYWYRQSLGQGLEFLIYFQGNSAPDKSGLPSDRFSAERTGGSVSTLTIQRTQQEDSAVYLCASSLDLGRGRYTEAFFGQGTRLTVV.

The chain recombines TRBV7-9 with TRBJ2-3; 12 nucleotides line up with TRBD2. The CDR3 length is 18 residues. CDR1 and CDR2 (germline): SEHNR, FQNEAQ (reference sequence). The junction had 10 bases not matched to a gene; V was cut back by 5 bases and J by 1 base. This CDR3 reads CASSPTSGGPYGTDTQYF. The CDR3 DNA follows: TGTGCCAGCAGCCCGACTAGCGGGGGCCCCTATGGCACAGATACGCAGTATTTT.

This clone was counted once. The chain carries TRBV7-9 and TRBJ2-4; 8 nucleotides line up with TRBD1. Germline trimming cut 3 bases from V and 2 bases from J; bases unmatched to any gene: 6. The germline V gene encodes CDR1 SEHNR and CDR2 FQNEAQ (reference sequence). The CDR3 covers 16 residues. CDR3: CASSFGQGVTKNIQYF. DNA for the CDR3: TGTGCCAGCAGCTTCGGACAGGGAGTGACCAAAAACATTCAGTACTTC.

The chain has TRBV7-8 and TRBJ1-2, with TRBD1 as a possible D gene (6 bases). The CDR3 loop spans 15 amino acids. Germline-derived CDR1 and CDR2 are SGHVS and FQNEAQ. V was shortened by 5 bases and J by 6 bases, with 19 bases between the two germline ends. In DNA form, the CDR3 reads TGTGCCAGCAGCAGAGCAGAGGGGAAGGGGGATGGCTACACCTTC. This sequence encodes CASSRAEGKGDGYTF.

This clone was counted a single time. V usage is TRBV11-3 and J usage is TRBJ1-1; 8 nucleotides agree with TRBD1. The CDR3 covers 14 residues. Trimming at V came to 5 bases and at J to 3 bases, leaving 5 bases not matched to a gene. Germline lookup yields CDR1 SGHNT and CDR2 YENEEA. Written as DNA, the CDR3 is TGTGCCAGCAGCACGCGACAGGGGTACACTGAAGCTTTCTTT. This encodes CASSTRQGYTEAFF.

The chain links TRBV27 to TRBJ1-5, with D uncertain. Trimming pared 4 bases from V and 0 bases from J, leaving 7 bases between. This CDR3 region has 14 residues. CDR1 is MNHEY, CDR2 SMNVEV, per germline (reference sequence). In DNA form, the CDR3 reads TGTGCCAGCAGTTCATACTATAGCAATCAGCCCCAGCATTTT. Translation gives CASSSYYSNQPQHF.

J is TRBJ2-2 and V is TRBV19; D is ambiguous. The CDR3 runs to 13 residues. The V gene lost 10 bases and the J gene lost 2 bases, with 11 bases spanning the gap. CDR1 and CDR2 from the germline V gene are LNHDA and SQIVND (reference sequence). The CDR3 nucleotides are TGTGCCACCTTTTGGCCAAACACCGGGGAGCTGTTTTTT. This gives the protein CATFWPNTGELFF.

In this sample, this clone turned up once. The chain combines TRBV27 with TRBJ2-2; 7 bases align to TRBD1. The CDR3 covers 13 residues. Germline-derived CDR1 and CDR2 are MNHEY and SMNVEV (reference sequence). V was clipped by 11 bases and J by 2 bases; unmatched bases: 5. This chain's CDR3 is CASWDRNTGELFF. The CDR3 DNA reads TGTGCCTCATGGGACAGAAACACCGGGGAGCTGTTTTTT.

This clone came up once. This chain joins TRBV4-1 and TRBJ2-1; perhaps TRBD2 as D (5 bases). The CDR3 has 13 amino acids. Germline V gene data show CDR1 as MGHRA and CDR2 as YSYEKL. Trimming removed 2 bases from V and 8 bases from J, with 10 bases in between. The CDR3 reads CASSQNVRDEQFF. In DNA form, the CDR3 reads TGCGCCAGCAGCCAAAATGTGAGGGATGAGCAGTTCTTC.

J is TRBJ2-1 and V is TRBV19, with 8 positions matching TRBD2. V gave up 7 bases and J gave up 3 bases; unmatched junction bases: 11. The CDR3 loop spans 16 amino acids. Germline assignment: CDR1 LNHDA and CDR2 SQIVND (reference sequence). CDR3 loop: CASTERTSLNYNEQFF. In DNA form, the CDR3 reads TGTGCCAGTACCGAGAGGACTAGCCTTAACTACAATGAGCAGTTCTTC.

The CDR3: CASSLARTLYNEQFF. As DNA, the CDR3 is TGCGCCAGCAGCTTGGCCCGGACTCTCTACAATGAGCAGTTCTTC. The rearrangement joins TRBV5-1 to TRBJ2-1, with D possibly matching TRBD2 (5 bases). Per the germline V gene, CDR1 is SGHRS and CDR2 is YFSETQ. V was shortened by 0 bases and J by 3 bases, with 10 bases between the two germline ends. The CDR3 has 15 amino acids.

CDR3 sequence (DNA): TGTGCCAGCAGCCAAAGGCTAGCGGGGAACTACAATGAGCAGTTCTTC. Encoded protein: CASSQRLAGNYNEQFF. The J gene is TRBJ2-1, the V gene TRBV4-2; 9 bases map to TRBD2. J gave up 3 bases and V 2 bases, and 5 bases lay outside the gene matches. Germline loops: CDR1 LGHNA, CDR2 YNFKEQ. CDR3 size: 16 residues.